This passage covers 10 T cell receptor beta chains from one sample sequenced in a study of naive and memory T cell subsets. A UMI-containing oligonucleotide was joined by 3' ligation to the TCR cDNA template. Four PCR rounds used nested alpha and beta constant region primers plus the SP2 primer. TCRdb processed the 5' RACE reads anew with MiXCR; each CDR3 protein has one entry. The table shows more than 50,000 distinct CDR3 sequences, with 7% to 8.5% occurring only once. These receptors were obtained from a male donor in good health.

This clonotype was found many times. The gene calls are TRBV18 and TRBJ2-5; the D gene could be TRBD1 or TRBD2 (5 bases each). There are 12 residues in the CDR3. Germline-derived CDR1 and CDR2 are KGHSH and LQKENI. Trimming shortened V by 3 bases and J by 9 bases, and 11 bases separated the two germline ends. The CDR3 is CASSPEGRPQYF. The CDR3 DNA is TGTGCCAGCTCACCTGAGGGGAGACCCCAGTACTTC.

J is TRBJ2-5 and V is TRBV19; no firm D call. CDR3 length: 13 amino acids. Per the germline V gene, CDR1 is LNHDA and CDR2 is SQIVND (reference sequence). Trimming shortened V by 8 bases and J by 5 bases, and 15 bases separated the two germline ends. CDR3 region: CASAPRGPETQYF. The CDR3 nucleotides are TGTGCCAGTGCCCCTCGAGGACCGGAGACCCAGTACTTC.

The chain links TRBV19 to TRBJ1-2; 12 bases are shared with TRBD1. This CDR3 region has 16 residues. Germline V CDR1 and CDR2: LNHDA, SQIVND (reference sequence). V lost 4 bases and J lost 4; bases outside the gene matches: 7. CDR3 in amino acids: CASSNTGTGGAYGYTF. The CDR3 bases are TGTGCCAGTAGTAATACCGGGACAGGGGGCGCCTATGGCTACACCTTC.

This clonotype was counted at least ten times. The V call is TRBV25-1, the J call TRBJ1-6, with 10 bases fitting TRBD1. Germline V gene sequence: CDR1 MGHDK, CDR2 SYGVNS. V dropped 6 bases and J dropped 10; count of bases not matched to a gene: 9. The CDR3 consists of 15 residues. CDR3 amino acids: CASRLSGTGDSPLHF. CDR3 coding DNA: TGTGCCAGCAGGCTATCCGGGACAGGGGACTCACCCCTCCACTTT.

This clonotype was recorded many times. The chain carries TRBV7-9 and TRBJ2-3; tentative D call: TRBD1 (5 bases). V lost 5 bases, J lost 6 bases, and 18 bases lay in between. The CDR3 is 15 residues long. Germline loops: CDR1 SEHNR, CDR2 FQNEAQ (reference sequence). This CDR3 is CASSPRQFIEDTQYF. CDR3 DNA: TGTGCCAGCAGCCCCCGACAGTTTATCGAGGATACGCAGTATTTT.

This clonotype was counted only a few times. The chain links TRBV21-1 to TRBJ1-1; the D call in the table, TRBD1, was not verified against the DNA. TRBV21-1 is labeled a pseudogene. The CDR3 covers 12 residues. The CDR3 DNA is TGCGAACCGGGACATCAGGCGACTGAAGCTTTCTTT. It specifies CEPGHQATEAFF.

This chain uses TRBV19 with TRBJ2-4; D may be TRBD2 (5 bases). CDR3 length: 13 residues. V shed 7 bases and J shed 7 bases, with 14 bases lying between them. The V gene's germline CDR1 is LNHDA and CDR2 SQIVND (reference sequence). The CDR3 here is CASIGVVRNIQYF. CDR3 in DNA: TGTGCCAGTATCGGGGTCGTTCGGAACATTCAGTACTTC. The complete variable domain, with remaining parts taken from reference TRBV19 and TRBJ2-4, reads DGGITQSPKYLFRKEGQNVTLSCEQNLNHDAMYWYRQDPGQGLRLIYYSQIVNDFQKGDIAEGYSVSREKKESFPLTVTSAQKNPTAFYLCASIGVVRNIQYFGAGTRLSVL.

This clonotype has a count of ten or more. The gene calls are TRBV20-1 and TRBJ2-7, with 14 bases matching TRBD2. Unmatched junction bases numbered 4, after V lost 3 bases and J lost 3 bases. This CDR3 spans 15 amino acids. Per germline, CDR1 DFQATT and CDR2 SNEGSKA (reference sequence). CDR3 sequence (DNA): TGCAGTGCTAGGTCGGGGACTAGCGGGAGCTACGAGCAGTACTTC. Encoded protein: CSARSGTSGSYEQYF.

To note about this clonotype: A clone one base away is much larger, so this may be a read error. The chain recombines TRBV5-1 with TRBJ2-1; D unresolved. The CDR3 length is 16 residues. V lost 4 bases and J lost 7, with 21 bases in between. Germline CDR1 and CDR2: SGHRS and YFSETQ. The CDR3 DNA follows: TGCGCCAGCAGCCCCGCAAAAACCAAGGTAGGGAATGAGCAGTTCTTC. Its protein product is CASSPAKTKVGNEQFF. Full variable domain (outside the CDR3, taken from reference TRBV5-1 and TRBJ2-1): KAGVTQTPRYLIKTRGQQVTLSCSPISGHRSVSWYQQTPGQGLQFLFEYFSETQRNKGNFPGRFSGRQFSNSRSEMNVSTLELGDSALYLCASSPAKTKVGNEQFFGPGTRLTVL.

The chain combines TRBV3-1 with TRBJ2-5, with D unclear. From germline, CDR1 is LGHDT and CDR2 YNNKEL (reference sequence). The germline V and J ends were trimmed by 1 base and 2 bases, with 5 bases remaining between them. This CDR3 contains 13 residues. The CDR3: CASSQGLQETQYF. The CDR3 nucleotides read TGTGCCAGCAGCCAAGGGCTTCAAGAGACCCAGTACTTC.